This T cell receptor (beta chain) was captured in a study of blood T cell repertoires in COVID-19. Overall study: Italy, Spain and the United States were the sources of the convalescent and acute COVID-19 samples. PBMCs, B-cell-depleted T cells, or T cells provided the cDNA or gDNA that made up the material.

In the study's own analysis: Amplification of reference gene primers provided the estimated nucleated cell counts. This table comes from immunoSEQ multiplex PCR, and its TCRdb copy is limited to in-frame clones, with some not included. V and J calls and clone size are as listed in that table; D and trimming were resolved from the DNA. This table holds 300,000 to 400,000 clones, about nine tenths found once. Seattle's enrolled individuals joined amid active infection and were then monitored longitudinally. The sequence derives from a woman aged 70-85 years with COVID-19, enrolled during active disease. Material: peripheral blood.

The CDR3 DNA reads TGTGCCAGCAGCCGGAACAGGGACACTGAAGCTTTCTTT. Its protein product is CASSRNRDTEAFF. J is TRBJ1-1 and V is TRBV11-1; tentative D call: TRBD1 (6 bases). CDR3 length: 13 residues. Trimming removed 5 bases at V and 3 bases at J, with 10 bases between. The germline V gene has CDR1 SGHAT and CDR2 FQDESV (reference sequence). Full variable domain (rest looked up from reference TRBV11-1 and TRBJ1-1): EAEVAQSPRYKITEKSQAVAFWCDPISGHATLYWYRQILGQGPELLVQFQDESVVDDSQLPKDRFSAERLKGVDSTLKIQPAELGDSAMYLCASSRNRDTEAFFGQGTRLTVV.